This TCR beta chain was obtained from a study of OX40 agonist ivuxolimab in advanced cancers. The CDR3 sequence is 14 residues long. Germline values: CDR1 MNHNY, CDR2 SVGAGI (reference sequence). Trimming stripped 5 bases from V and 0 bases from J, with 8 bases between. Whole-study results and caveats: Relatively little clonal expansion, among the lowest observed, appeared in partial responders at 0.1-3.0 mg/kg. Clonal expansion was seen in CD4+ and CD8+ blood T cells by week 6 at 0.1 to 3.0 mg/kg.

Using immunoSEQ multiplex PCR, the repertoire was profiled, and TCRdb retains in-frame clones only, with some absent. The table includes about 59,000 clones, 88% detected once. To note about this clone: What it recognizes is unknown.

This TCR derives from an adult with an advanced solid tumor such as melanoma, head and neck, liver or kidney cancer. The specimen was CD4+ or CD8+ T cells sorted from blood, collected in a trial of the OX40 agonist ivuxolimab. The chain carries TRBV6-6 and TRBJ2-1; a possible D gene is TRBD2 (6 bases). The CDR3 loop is CASSTGSSYNEQFF. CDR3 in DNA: TGTGCCAGCAGTACCGGGAGCTCCTACAATGAGCAGTTCTTC.